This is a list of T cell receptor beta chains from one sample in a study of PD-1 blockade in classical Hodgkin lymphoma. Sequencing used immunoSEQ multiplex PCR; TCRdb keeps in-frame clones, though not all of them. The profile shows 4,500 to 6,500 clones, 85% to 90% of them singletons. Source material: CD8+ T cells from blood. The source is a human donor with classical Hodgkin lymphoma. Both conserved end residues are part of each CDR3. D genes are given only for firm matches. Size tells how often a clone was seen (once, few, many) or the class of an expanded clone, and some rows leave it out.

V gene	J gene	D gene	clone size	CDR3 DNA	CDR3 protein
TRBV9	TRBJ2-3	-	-	TGTGCCAGCAGCGTAGACGGGAGATTCACAGATACGCAGTATTTT	CASSVDGRFTDTQYF
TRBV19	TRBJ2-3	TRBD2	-	TGTGCCAGTAGTAGGACTAGCGGGGGACCCACAGATACGCAGTATTTT	CASSRTSGGPTDTQYF
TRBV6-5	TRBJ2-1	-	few	TGTGCCAGCAGTTACTTAGCGGACCCCTACAATGAGCAGTTCTTC	CASSYLADPYNEQFF
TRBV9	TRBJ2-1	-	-	TGTGCCAGCGCCAAGTCCGGGGCCACCTACAATGAGCAGTTCTTC	CASAKSGATYNEQFF
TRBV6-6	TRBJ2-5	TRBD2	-	TGTGCCAGCAGTTACAGCGGGGGGGCGGGTGAGACCCAGTACTTC	CASSYSGGAGETQYF
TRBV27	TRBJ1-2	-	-	TGTGCCAGCAGTGAAGGGCCCCCCTATGGCTACACCTTC	CASSEGPPYGYTF
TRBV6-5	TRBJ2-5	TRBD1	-	TGTGCCAGCAGCGACAGGGGGCAAGAGACCCAGTACTTC	CASSDRGQETQYF
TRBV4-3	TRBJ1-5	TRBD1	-	TGCGCCAGCAGTATGGGGACAGGGACCCAGCCCCAGCATTTT	CASSMGTGTQPQHF
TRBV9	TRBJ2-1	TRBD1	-	TGTGCCAGCAGCGTAGCTCGGGACAGGACAGTCGATGAGCAGTTCTTC	CASSVARDRTVDEQFF
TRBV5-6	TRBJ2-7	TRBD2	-	TGTGCCAGCAGCTTGGGGGGAGGGTCCTACGAGCAGTACTTC	CASSLGGGSYEQYF
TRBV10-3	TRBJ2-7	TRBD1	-	TGTGCCATCAGTGGGGGTTTAACAGGGGACGAGCAGTACTTC	CAISGGLTGDEQYF
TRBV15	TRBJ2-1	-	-	TGTGCCACTCGGGGGAACTACAATGAGCAGTTCTTC	CATRGNYNEQFF
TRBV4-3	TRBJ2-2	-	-	TGCGCCAGCAGCCCATCCGGGACACCTGAGAACACCGGGGAGCTGTTTTTT	CASSPSGTPENTGELFF
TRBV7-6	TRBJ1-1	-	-	TGTGCCAGCAGCGGCTATGGGTGGACTGAAGCTTTCTTT	CASSGYGWTEAFF
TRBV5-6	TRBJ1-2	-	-	TGTGCCAGCAGCTTGGTTAGGTTATTTGGTGGCTACACCTTC	CASSLVRLFGGYTF
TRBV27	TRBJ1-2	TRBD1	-	TGTGCCAGCAGTCGACAGGGTAGTGGCTACACCTTC	CASSRQGSGYTF
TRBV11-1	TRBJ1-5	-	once	TGTGCCAGCAGCTTCGAGGGAAATCAGCCCCAGCATTTT	CASSFEGNQPQHF
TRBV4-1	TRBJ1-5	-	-	TGCGCCAGCAGCCAAGGGGGGAACAATCAGCCCCAGCATTTT	CASSQGGNNQPQHF
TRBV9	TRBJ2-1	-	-	TGTGCCAGCAGCGTAGGATTCGTGACGGAGCAGTTCTTC	CASSVGFVTEQFF
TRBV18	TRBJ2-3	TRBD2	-	TGTGCCAGCTCACCGACTAGCGGGAACACAGATACGCAGTATTTT	CASSPTSGNTDTQYF
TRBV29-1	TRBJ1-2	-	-	TGCAGCGTTGTGACGGGGCTAAGTTATGGCTACACCTTC	CSVVTGLSYGYTF
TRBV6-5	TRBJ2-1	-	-	TGTGCCAGCAGAACAGGGTTGTACAATGAGCAGTTCTTC	CASRTGLYNEQFF
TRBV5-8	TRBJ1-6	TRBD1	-	TGTGCCAGCAGCCACCGGGACAGCCCGCTCGCCCTCCACTTT	CASSHRDSPLALHF
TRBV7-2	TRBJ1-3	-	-	TGTGCCAGCAGCTTAGGGGGTTCTGGAAACACCATATATTTT	CASSLGGSGNTIYF
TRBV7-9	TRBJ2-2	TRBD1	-	TGTGCCAGCAGCCACGCCGGAACAGGGGGGAACACCGGGGAGCTGTTTTTT	CASSHAGTGGNTGELFF